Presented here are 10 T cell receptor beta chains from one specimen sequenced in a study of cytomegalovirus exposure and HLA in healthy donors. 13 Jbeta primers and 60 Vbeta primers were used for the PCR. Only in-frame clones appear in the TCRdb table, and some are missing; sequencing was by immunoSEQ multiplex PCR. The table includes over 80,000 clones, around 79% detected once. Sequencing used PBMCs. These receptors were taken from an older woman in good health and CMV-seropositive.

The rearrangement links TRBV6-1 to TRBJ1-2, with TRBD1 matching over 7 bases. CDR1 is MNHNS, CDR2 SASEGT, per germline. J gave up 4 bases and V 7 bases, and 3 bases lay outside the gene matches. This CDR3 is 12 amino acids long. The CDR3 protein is CASIGTVYGYTF. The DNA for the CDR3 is TGTGCCAGCATTGGGACAGTCTATGGCTACACCTTC.

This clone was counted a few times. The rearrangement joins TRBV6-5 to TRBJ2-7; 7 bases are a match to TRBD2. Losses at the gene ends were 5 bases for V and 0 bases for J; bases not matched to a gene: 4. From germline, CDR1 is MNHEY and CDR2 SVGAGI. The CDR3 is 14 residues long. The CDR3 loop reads CASSVGGSSYEQYF. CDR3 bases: TGTGCCAGCAGTGTGGGGGGGAGCTCCTACGAGCAGTACTTC.

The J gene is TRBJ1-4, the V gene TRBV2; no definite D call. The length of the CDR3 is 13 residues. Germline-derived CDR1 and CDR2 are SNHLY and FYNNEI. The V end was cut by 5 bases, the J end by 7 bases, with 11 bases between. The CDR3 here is CASSRKRGEKLFF. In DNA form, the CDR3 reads TGTGCCAGCAGTCGTAAACGAGGTGAAAAACTGTTTTTT.

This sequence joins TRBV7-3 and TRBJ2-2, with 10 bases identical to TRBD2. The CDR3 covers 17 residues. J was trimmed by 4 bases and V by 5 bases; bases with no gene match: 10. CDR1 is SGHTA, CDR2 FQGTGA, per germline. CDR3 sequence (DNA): TGTGCCAGCAGCCCCGGAGCGGGGGGGCCGTCCACCGGGGAGCTGTTTTTT. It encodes CASSPGAGGPSTGELFF.

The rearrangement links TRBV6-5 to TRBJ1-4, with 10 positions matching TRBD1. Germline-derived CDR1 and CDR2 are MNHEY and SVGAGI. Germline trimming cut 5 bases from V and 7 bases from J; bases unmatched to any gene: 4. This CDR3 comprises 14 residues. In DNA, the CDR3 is TGTGCCAGCAGTAGGGACAGGGGTGTTGAAAAACTGTTTTTT. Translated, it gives CASSRDRGVEKLFF.

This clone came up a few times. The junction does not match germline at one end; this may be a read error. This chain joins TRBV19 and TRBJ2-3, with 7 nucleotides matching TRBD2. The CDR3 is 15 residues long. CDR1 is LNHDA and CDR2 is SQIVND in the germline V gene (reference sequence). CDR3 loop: CASSVDGRSTDTQYF. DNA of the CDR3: TGTGCCAGTAGTGTAGACGGGAGGAGCACAGATACGCAGTATTTT. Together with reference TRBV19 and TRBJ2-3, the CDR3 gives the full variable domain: DGGITQSPKYLFRKEGQNVTLSCEQNLNHDAMYWYRQDPGQGLRLIYYSQIVNDFQKGDIAEGYSVSREKKESFPLTVTSAQKNPTAFYLCASSVDGRSTDTQYFGPGTRLTVL.

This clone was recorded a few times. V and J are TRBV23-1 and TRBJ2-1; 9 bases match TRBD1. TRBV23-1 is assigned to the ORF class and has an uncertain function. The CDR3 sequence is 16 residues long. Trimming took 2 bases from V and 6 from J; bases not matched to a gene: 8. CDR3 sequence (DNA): TGCGCCAGCAGTCAACCAGGGACAGGGAGGTTCAATGAGCAGTTCTTC. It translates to CASSQPGTGRFNEQFF.

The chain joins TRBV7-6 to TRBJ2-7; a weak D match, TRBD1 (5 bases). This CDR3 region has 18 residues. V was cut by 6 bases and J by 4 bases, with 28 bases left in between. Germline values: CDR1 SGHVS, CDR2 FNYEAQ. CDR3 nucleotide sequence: TGTGCCAGCAGTTGGTCCCCTGGCAGGGCTGGATCTATGTACGAGCAGTACTTC. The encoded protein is CASSWSPGRAGSMYEQYF.

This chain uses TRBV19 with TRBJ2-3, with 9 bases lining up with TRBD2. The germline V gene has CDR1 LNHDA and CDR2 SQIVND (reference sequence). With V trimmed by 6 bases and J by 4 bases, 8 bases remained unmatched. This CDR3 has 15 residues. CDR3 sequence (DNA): TGTGCCAGTAGCGTAGCGGGAGTGGGGTCAGATACGCAGTATTTT. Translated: CASSVAGVGSDTQYF.

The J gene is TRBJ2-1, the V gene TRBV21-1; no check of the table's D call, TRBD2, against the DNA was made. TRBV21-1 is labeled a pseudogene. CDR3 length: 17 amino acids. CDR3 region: CASSPNIRLAGVREQFF. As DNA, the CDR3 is TGTGCCAGCAGCCCTAACATAAGACTAGCGGGAGTTCGGGAGCAGTTCTTC.